The source of this T cell receptor beta chain is a study of blood T cell repertoires in COVID-19. Study in general: There were acute and convalescent COVID-19 samples, and they came from the United States, Italy and Spain.

Repertoires were generated with immunoSEQ multiplex PCR, while TCRdb's copy carries only in-frame clones and drops some. Of about 200,000 clones in the sample, 84% were seen once. Germline V gene data show CDR1 as SGHRS and CDR2 as YFSETQ. The V segment lost 0 bases and the J segment 10 bases; nucleotides outside the gene matches: 9. CDR3 length: 16 residues. The genes are TRBV5-1 and TRBJ1-6; 8 nucleotides align to TRBD1. Sequencing input: peripheral blood. This TCR was sampled from a woman between 50 and 59 years old with active or convalescent COVID-19. CDR3 residues: CASSLVSGGGLSPLHF. The CDR3 coding sequence is TGCGCCAGCAGCTTGGTGTCAGGGGGCGGATTGTCACCCCTCCACTTT.